These 28 T cell receptor beta chains came from one sample sequenced in a study of blood T cell repertoires in COVID-19 (TCRdb year 2020). Libraries were prepared through the immunoSEQ multiplex PCR assay. TCRdb mirrors the immuneACCESS table, restricted to in-frame sequences. Some clones are absent from its copies; in checked studies, under half trace to an unresolved V gene, and the reason for the others is unknown. The sample table lists hundreds of thousands of clones, approximately 92% of them with a count of one. Around 0.9% of the sample rests with the top ten. The sample taken for sequencing was peripheral blood. The receptor source for this set is a man between 18 and 29 years old with COVID-19, enrolled during active disease.

This chain links TRBV11-3 with TRBJ2-7, with TRBD2 identical over 10 bases. The germline CDR1 and CDR2 sequences are SGHNT and YENEEA. J lost 5 bases, V lost 0 bases, and 4 bases had no gene match. The CDR3 length is 15 residues. The CDR3 region is CASSLDSSGRNEQYF. CDR3 nucleotide sequence: TGTGCCAGCAGCTTAGATTCTAGCGGGAGAAACGAGCAGTACTTC.

V usage is TRBV5-1 and J usage is TRBJ1-4, with 9 nucleotides matching TRBD1. Germline CDR1 SGHRS, CDR2 YFSETQ. With 0 bases clipped from V and 8 bases from J, the junction kept 5 bases outside the gene matches. The CDR3 length is 15 residues. The CDR3 is CASSLVGTGLEKLFF. The CDR3, as DNA: TGCGCCAGCAGCTTGGTCGGGACAGGGCTCGAAAAACTGTTTTTT. The entire variable domain, with the rest obtained from reference TRBV5-1 and TRBJ1-4, is as follows: KAGVTQTPRYLIKTRGQQVTLSCSPISGHRSVSWYQQTPGQGLQFLFEYFSETQRNKGNFPGRFSGRQFSNSRSEMNVSTLELGDSALYLCASSLVGTGLEKLFFGSGTQLSVL.

The chain joins TRBV5-1 to TRBJ1-1; 12 bases line up with TRBD1. The CDR3 is made up of 17 amino acids. The V and J ends lost 0 bases and 4 bases, in that order; junction bases with no gene match: 7. The germline CDR1 and CDR2 sequences are SGHRS and YFSETQ. CDR3 nucleotide sequence: TGCGCCAGCAGCTTGGCTGGGACAGGGGGCCGGGGCACTGAAGCTTTCTTT. Residues: CASSLAGTGGRGTEAFF.

The chain has TRBV6-7 and TRBJ1-4; TRBD1 aligns across 8 bases. TRBV6-7 is an ORF, and what it does is uncertain. The length of the CDR3 is 14 residues. V shed 5 bases and J 8 bases; nucleotides not matched to a gene: 7. Here the CDR3 DNA reads TGTGCCAGCAGTCCCGGACAGGGAAGAGAAAAACTGTTTTTT. Translation: CASSPGQGREKLFF.

The chain uses TRBV12-3 or TRBV12-4 and TRBJ2-7; no reliable D call. V lost 3 bases and J lost 1, with 4 bases in between. This CDR3 contains 12 residues. The CDR3 coding sequence is TGTGCCAGCAGTTTTCTATCCTACGAGCAGTACTTC. Translating it yields CASSFLSYEQYF.

This clone was found once. This chain connects TRBV24-1 to TRBJ2-6; 13 bases align to TRBD2. V shed 5 bases, J shed 11 bases, and the junction held 8 bases outside the gene matches. The CDR3 extends over 16 amino acids. CDR1 is KGHDR, CDR2 SFDVKD, per germline. In nucleotides, the CDR3 is TGTGCCACCAGTGGAGGACTAGCGGGAGTCAGGGACGTCCTGACTTTC. Its protein product is CATSGGLAGVRDVLTF.

The CDR3 here is CASSWDRKASEQYF. The CDR3 DNA is TGTGCCAGCAGCTGGGACAGGAAAGCTTCGGAGCAGTACTTC. This chain connects TRBV6-5 to TRBJ2-7, with 8 bases fitting TRBD1. Germline loops: CDR1 MNHEY, CDR2 SVGAGI. This CDR3 comprises 14 residues. The J segment lost 7 bases and the V segment lost 6 bases, leaving 11 bases of the junction unmatched.

This chain joins TRBV7-9 and TRBJ2-6; D is unresolved. This CDR3 comprises 14 residues. V shed 7 bases and J shed 0 bases, with 7 bases lying between them. Germline V CDR1 and CDR2: SEHNR, FQNEAQ (reference sequence). The CDR3 DNA reads TGTGCCAGCATGCGGAGCTCTGGGGCCAACGTCCTGACTTTC. Translated: CASMRSSGANVLTF.

As DNA, the CDR3 is TGTGCCAGCAGTTTAACTACGAGGGGGACTGAAGCTTTCTTT. Translation gives CASSLTTRGTEAFF. V gene TRBV27 combines with J gene TRBJ1-1, with D maybe TRBD1 (6 bases). Germline V CDR1 and CDR2: MNHEY, SMNVEV (reference sequence). Trimming removed 2 bases from V and 5 bases from J, with 12 bases in between. CDR3 size: 14 residues.

The chain combines TRBV7-2 with TRBJ2-1; the match to TRBD1 covers 10 bases. CDR3 length: 15 amino acids. The germline CDR1 and CDR2 sequences are SGHTA and FQGNSA. The V gene end was trimmed by 5 bases and the J gene end by 12 bases; junction bases not matched to a gene: 13. The CDR3 DNA follows: TGTGCCAGCAGCGAAGACAGGGGGCGCGTCGTTATGCAGTTCTTC. It codes for CASSEDRGRVVMQFF. The variable domain in full, with the rest retrieved from reference TRBV7-2 and TRBJ2-1, is GAGVSQSPSNKVTEKGKDVELRCDPISGHTALYWYRQSLGQGLEFLIYFQGNSAPDKSGLPSDRFSAERTGGSVSTLTIQRTQQEDSAVYLCASSEDRGRVVMQFFGPGTRLTVL.

The chain carries TRBV27 and TRBJ2-6; weak D call: TRBD1 (5 bases). The CDR3 loop spans 16 amino acids. V was cut by 6 bases and J by 3 bases, with 15 bases left in between. Per the germline V gene, CDR1 is MNHEY and CDR2 is SMNVEV (reference sequence). The CDR3: CASRSYRPYGANVLTF. The CDR3 coding sequence is TGTGCCAGCAGATCATACAGGCCTTATGGGGCCAACGTCCTGACTTTC.

The genes are TRBV30 and TRBJ2-7; 8 nucleotides match TRBD2. V gave up 7 bases and J gave up 7 bases; unmatched junction bases: 18. CDR3 length: 15 residues. CDR1 GTSNPN and CDR2 SVGIG come from the germline V gene (reference sequence). CDR3 sequence: CASFHPKGTREEQYF. CDR3 DNA sequence: TGTGCCTCCTTTCACCCAAAAGGGACTAGGGAGGAGCAGTACTTC.

The chain recombines TRBV2 with TRBJ2-5; 11 positions match TRBD2. The ends lost 6 bases at V and 1 base at J; junction bases unmatched: 7. CDR3 length: 16 amino acids. CDR1 is SNHLY and CDR2 is FYNNEI in the germline V gene. Written as DNA, the CDR3 is TGTGCCAGCAGGAGTACTAGCGGGGGAACCCAAGAGACCCAGTACTTC. Its translation is CASRSTSGGTQETQYF.

V is TRBV5-1 and J is TRBJ2-6; maybe TRBD1 (6 bases). The CDR3 consists of 15 residues. With 4 bases removed from V and 2 bases from J, the gap between germline ends came to 10 bases. Germline V gene sequence: CDR1 SGHRS, CDR2 YFSETQ. In DNA, the CDR3 is TGCGCCAGCAGCAAGGACAGAGCTGGGGCCAACGTCCTGACTTTC. Its translation is CASSKDRAGANVLTF.

The chain recombines TRBV24-1 with TRBJ2-1; 10 bases match TRBD2. CDR1 and CDR2 from the germline V gene are KGHDR and SFDVKD. CDR3 length: 16 residues. Unmatched junction bases numbered 10, after V lost 3 bases and J lost 9 bases. Here the CDR3 reads CATSDPGASGSVEQFF. CDR3 nucleotide sequence: TGTGCCACCAGTGATCCCGGGGCTAGCGGGAGTGTTGAGCAGTTCTTC.

The genes are TRBV6-5 and TRBJ2-1, with D possibly TRBD2 on 6 matching bases. The CDR3 covers 14 residues. Germline loops: CDR1 MNHEY, CDR2 SVGAGI. V lost 5 bases to trimming and J lost 9 bases, with 17 bases between them. The DNA for the CDR3 is TGTGCCAGCAGTAATCCGGGACTCCGGAGTGAGCAGTTCTTC. This gives the protein CASSNPGLRSEQFF.

This clone has just one count. This CDR3 is CASSPATAGSYEQFF. CDR3 DNA sequence: TGTGCCAGCAGCCCCGCCACAGCCGGTTCTTATGAGCAGTTCTTC. The chain combines TRBV3-1 (or the pseudogene TRBV3-2) with TRBJ2-1, with D unclear. The CDR3 length is 15 residues. V shed 4 bases and J shed 8 bases, with 18 bases lying between them. Looked up from germline, CDR1 is LGHDT and CDR2 is YNNKEL (reference sequence).

The rearrangement links TRBV14 to TRBJ2-3; D not resolved. This CDR3 contains 16 residues. Germline lookup yields CDR1 SGHDN and CDR2 FVKESK. Trimming took 5 bases from V and 0 from J, leaving 15 bases between them. CDR3 loop: CASSSLWASSTDTQYF. The CDR3 DNA sequence: TGTGCCAGCAGCTCTCTTTGGGCTTCTAGCACAGATACGCAGTATTTT.

This sequence joins TRBV10-1 and TRBJ2-1, with 8 bases fitting TRBD1. This CDR3 spans 14 amino acids. Germline CDR1 and CDR2: WNHNN and SYGVQD (reference sequence). With V trimmed by 3 bases and J by 6 bases, 4 bases remained unmatched. The DNA for the CDR3 is TGCGCCAGCAGTGATTTTGACAGGGGCAATGAGCAGTTCTTC. Its protein is CASSDFDRGNEQFF.

The rearrangement links TRBV5-4 to TRBJ2-5, with 8 bases fitting TRBD1. The V segment lost 0 bases and the J segment 6 bases; nucleotides outside the gene matches: 10. Germline CDR1 SGHNT, CDR2 YYREEE (reference sequence). This CDR3 has 16 residues. The CDR3 DNA is TGTGCCAGCAGCTTGGAGGGGACAGGAGGATTGAAGACCCAGTACTTC. Translation: CASSLEGTGGLKTQYF.

The J gene is TRBJ2-3, the V gene TRBV6-5; a possible D gene is TRBD1 (5 bases). The CDR3 length is 13 residues. The germline CDR1 and CDR2 sequences are MNHEY and SVGAGI. The germline V and J ends were trimmed by 5 bases and 1 base, with 7 bases remaining between them. CDR3 sequence: CASSKTGTDTQYF. CDR3 coding DNA: TGTGCCAGCAGTAAGACAGGCACAGATACGCAGTATTTT.

The chain combines TRBV6-5 with TRBJ1-1, with D possibly being TRBD1 (5 bases). Germline V gene sequence: CDR1 MNHEY, CDR2 SVGAGI. The CDR3 consists of 15 residues. V was clipped by 6 bases and J by 3 bases, with 17 bases between them. CDR3 amino acids: CASRSQGGGYTEAFF. The DNA for the CDR3 is TGTGCCAGCAGGTCTCAGGGTGGGGGGTACACTGAAGCTTTCTTT.

In this sample, this clone turned up once. This chain connects TRBV7-9 to TRBJ1-6, with D maybe TRBD1 (6 bases). V was pared by 5 bases and J by 3 bases, with 11 bases between. The germline V gene encodes CDR1 SEHNR and CDR2 FQNEAQ (reference sequence). This CDR3 is 15 amino acids long. CDR3 nucleotides: TGTGCCAGCAGCCCAGGGGAAGGCTATAATTCACCCCTCCACTTT. Protein sequence: CASSPGEGYNSPLHF.

The V and J genes are TRBV7-9 and TRBJ2-7; D is unresolved. This CDR3 is built from 11 residues. Germline V CDR1 and CDR2: SEHNR, FQNEAQ (reference sequence). V lost 5 bases and J lost 5, with 7 bases in between. In DNA, the CDR3 is TGTGCCAGCAGCGCTAAAAACGAGCAGTACTTC. Translation gives CASSAKNEQYF.

This chain links TRBV10-3 with TRBJ1-3; D possibly corresponds to TRBD1 (5 bases). The CDR3 sequence is 13 residues long. Trimming took off 9 bases at V and 0 bases at J, with 9 bases between the two ends. CDR1 and CDR2 (germline): ENHRY, SYGVKD. CDR3 bases: TGTGCCATGCGGGACCTCTCTGGAAACACCATATATTTT. It translates to CAMRDLSGNTIYF.

DNA for the CDR3: TGTGCCAGCAGTGAACGACTAGTTCCCTACGAGCAGTACTTC. Translating it yields CASSERLVPYEQYF. V gene TRBV6-1 combines with J gene TRBJ2-7, with a tentative D call TRBD2 (6 bases). The CDR3 covers 14 residues. Germline V lookup: CDR1 MNHNS, CDR2 SASEGT. The germline V and J ends were trimmed by 2 bases and 2 bases, with 10 bases remaining between them.

The chain couples TRBV3-1 (or the pseudogene TRBV3-2) to TRBJ2-3; 10 nucleotides align to TRBD2. Germline lookup yields CDR1 LGHDT and CDR2 YNNKEL (reference sequence). Trimming took 3 bases from V and 4 from J; bases not matched to a gene: 4. CDR3 length: 15 amino acids. The CDR3: CASSHTGLASDTQYF. The CDR3 bases are TGTGCCAGCAGCCACACGGGACTAGCGTCAGATACGCAGTATTTT.

The V and J genes are TRBV7-8 and TRBJ2-3; D is possibly TRBD2 (7 bases). The CDR3 is 17 amino acids. The germline V gene has CDR1 SGHVS and CDR2 FQNEAQ. V lost 0 bases and J lost 0, with 13 bases in between. CDR3 sequence: CASSLAGAGASTDTQYF. In DNA, the CDR3 is TGTGCCAGCAGCTTAGCGGGGGCGGGGGCCAGCACAGATACGCAGTATTTT.